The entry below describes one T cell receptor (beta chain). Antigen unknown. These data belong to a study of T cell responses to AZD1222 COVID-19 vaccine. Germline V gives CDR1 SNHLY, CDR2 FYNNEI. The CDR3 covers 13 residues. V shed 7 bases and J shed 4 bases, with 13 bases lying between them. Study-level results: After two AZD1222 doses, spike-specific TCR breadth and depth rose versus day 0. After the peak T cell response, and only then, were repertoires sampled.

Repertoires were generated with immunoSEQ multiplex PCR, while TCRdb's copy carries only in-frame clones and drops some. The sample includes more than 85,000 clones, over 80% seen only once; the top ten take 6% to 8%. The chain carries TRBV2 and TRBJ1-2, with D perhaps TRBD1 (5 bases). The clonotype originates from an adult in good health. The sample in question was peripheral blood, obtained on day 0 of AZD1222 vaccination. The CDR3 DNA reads TGTGCCAGCACCGAGGGTAGGGGCTATGGCTACACCTTC. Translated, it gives CASTEGRGYGYTF.